The rows below give T cell receptor beta chains drawn from one sample of a study of cytomegalovirus exposure and HLA in healthy donors. Here immunoSEQ multiplex PCR was the method, and the copy in TCRdb shows in-frame clones only, minus some. The sample has approximately 100,000 clones, about 93% seen once; the top ten hold less than 1.5%. Sequenced: PBMCs. The receptors shown here come from a woman in her 30s in good health and CMV-seropositive. CDR3s include the opening cysteine and the closing phenylalanine or tryptophan. The D gene is left open where the match is weak. Rows give clone size only sometimes, using once, few, many, or a class for an expanded clone.

J gene,clone size,D gene,V gene,CDR3 DNA,CDR3 protein
TRBJ2-7,.,.,TRBV9,TGTGCCAGCAGCGCCGCGGGTTCCGGGTACGAGCAGTACTTC,CASSAAGSGYEQYF
TRBJ1-5,.,.,TRBV28,TGTGCCAGCAGTGCTATACAGGGAAGTGGCAATCAGCCCCAGCATTTT,CASSAIQGSGNQPQHF
TRBJ2-3,.,TRBD2,TRBV11-2,TGTGCCAGCAGCTTTCTAGCGGGGGAAGGCACAGATACGCAGTATTTT,CASSFLAGEGTDTQYF
TRBJ2-7,.,TRBD1,TRBV25-1,TGTGCCAGCACTGGATATTCCGGACAGGGGCGAAACTACGAGCAGTACTTC,CASTGYSGQGRNYEQYF
TRBJ2-1,.,.,TRBV30,TGTGCCTGGTCAACCCCGGGACAGGGTTTTAGGAGCGGGAGGGCCAATGAGCAGTTCTTC,CAWSTPGQGFRSGRANEQFF
TRBJ1-1,.,TRBD1,TRBV6-5,TGTGCCAGCAGTGCCGACAGGGGGAAGAACACTGAAGCTTTCTTT,CASSADRGKNTEAFF
TRBJ2-7,.,TRBD1,TRBV27,TGTGCCAGCAGTTCCCTTCGACAGGGATTGCTCGAGCAGTACTTC,CASSSLRQGLLEQYF
TRBJ2-7,.,.,TRBV14,TGTGCCAGCAGCGACCCAGACAGGTACTACGAGCAGTACTTC,CASSDPDRYYEQYF
TRBJ2-3,.,.,TRBV7-9,TGTGCCAGCAGCTTAGCCAACAAAACGAAGAGGGATACGCAGTATTTT,CASSLANKTKRDTQYF
TRBJ2-2,.,TRBD1,TRBV15,TGTGCCACCAGTCCACAGGGGGCGGGCACCGGGGAGCTGTTTTTT,CATSPQGAGTGELFF
TRBJ2-1,.,TRBD2,TRBV28,TGTGCCAGCAGTTTTGGGCTAGCGGGGGTAAGCTCCTACAATGAGCAGTTCTTC,CASSFGLAGVSSYNEQFF
TRBJ2-5,.,.,TRBV5-1,TGCGCCAGCAGCTACACTGGCCCATGGGGCGGTGAGACCCAGTACTTC,CASSYTGPWGGETQYF
TRBJ2-3,.,.,TRBV19,TGTGCCAGTAGTAATGAGTGGAGCACAGATACGCAGTATTTT,CASSNEWSTDTQYF
TRBJ1-4,.,.,TRBV7-6,TGTGCCAGCACCCCTTTTGGGGAGTCTAATGAAAAACTGTTTTTT,CASTPFGESNEKLFF
TRBJ2-7,.,.,TRBV7-6,TGTGCCAGCAGCTTGGGGAGCGGCTACGAGCAGTACTTC,CASSLGSGYEQYF
TRBJ1-3,.,TRBD1,TRBV7-8,TGTGCCAGCAGCGCGGGACAGGTGGTGAACACCATATATTTT,CASSAGQVVNTIYF
TRBJ2-7,.,.,TRBV21-1,TGTGCCAGCAGCAAAGTAGATGTCGACAGGAAAATTTACGAGCAGTACTTC,CASSKVDVDRKIYEQYF
TRBJ2-1,.,TRBD1,TRBV29-1,TGCAGCGTTGAAGATCGAGGAGCCAGACGGGACAGCTCCTACAATGAGCAGTTCTTC,CSVEDRGARRDSSYNEQFF
TRBJ2-2,once,TRBD2,TRBV27,TGTGCCAGCAGACTAGCGGTGAACACCGGGGAGCTGTTTTTT,CASRLAVNTGELFF
TRBJ2-3,.,TRBD2,TRBV7-3,TGTGCCAGCAGTCTAGCGGGAGCCACAGATACGCAGTATTTT,CASSLAGATDTQYF
TRBJ1-1,.,TRBD1,TRBV19,TGTGCCAGTAGTCTCCAGGGGGCGGACACTGAAGCTTTCTTT,CASSLQGADTEAFF
TRBJ2-1,.,.,TRBV30,TGTGCCTGGAGAAAAGCGGACCTAAATGAGCAGTTCTTC,CAWRKADLNEQFF
TRBJ1-3,.,TRBD1,TRBV12-5,TGTGCTAGTGGTTTTGGGACAGGGGCTGGAAACACCATATATTTT,CASGFGTGAGNTIYF
TRBJ2-5,once,.,TRBV2,TGTGCCAGCGTCAGGGGGCTAGCGGTTAATCAAGAGACCCAGTACTTC,CASVRGLAVNQETQYF
TRBJ2-3,.,.,TRBV28,TGTGCCAGCAGTTCCCCCGGGGGTAGACCTAGCACAGATACGCAGTATTTT,CASSSPGGRPSTDTQYF
TRBJ2-2,.,TRBD2,TRBV29-1,TGCAGCGTCGAAGCGGGAGGATGGACCGGGGAGCTGTTTTTT,CSVEAGGWTGELFF
TRBJ1-5,.,.,TRBV9,TGTGCCAGCAGCGTATCTGGACTCAGCAATCAGCCCCAGCATTTT,CASSVSGLSNQPQHF
TRBJ2-3,.,.,TRBV13,TGTGCCAGCAGCTTAGGACAGAGACCAGATACGCAGTATTTT,CASSLGQRPDTQYF